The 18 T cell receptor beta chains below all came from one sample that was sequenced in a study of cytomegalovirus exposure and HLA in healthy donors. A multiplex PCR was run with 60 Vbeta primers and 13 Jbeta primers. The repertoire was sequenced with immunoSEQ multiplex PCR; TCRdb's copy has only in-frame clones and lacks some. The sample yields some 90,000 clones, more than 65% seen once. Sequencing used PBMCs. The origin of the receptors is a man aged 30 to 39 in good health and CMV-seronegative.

The CDR3 region is CASSPTENTEAFF. The CDR3 DNA is TGTGCCAGCAGTCCGACAGAGAACACTGAAGCTTTCTTT. The rearrangement uses TRBV2 and TRBJ1-1; D might be TRBD1 (5 bases). The CDR3 runs to 13 residues. Trimming left V 5 bases short and J 1 base short, with 8 bases between. Germline CDR1 is SNHLY and CDR2 is FYNNEI.

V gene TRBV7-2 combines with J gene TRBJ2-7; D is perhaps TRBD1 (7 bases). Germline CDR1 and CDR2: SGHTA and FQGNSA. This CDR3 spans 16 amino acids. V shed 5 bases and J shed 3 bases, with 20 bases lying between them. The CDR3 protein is CASSQGGPGSRYEQYF. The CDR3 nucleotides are TGTGCCAGCAGCCAGGGGGGACCCGGATCCCGCTACGAGCAGTACTTC.

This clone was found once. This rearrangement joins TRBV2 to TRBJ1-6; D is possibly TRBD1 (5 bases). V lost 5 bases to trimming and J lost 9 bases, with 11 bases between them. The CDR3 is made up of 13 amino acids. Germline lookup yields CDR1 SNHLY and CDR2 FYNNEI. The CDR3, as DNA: TGTGCCAGCAGTCTCGGGGGTGCTTCACCCCTCCACTTT. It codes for CASSLGGASPLHF.

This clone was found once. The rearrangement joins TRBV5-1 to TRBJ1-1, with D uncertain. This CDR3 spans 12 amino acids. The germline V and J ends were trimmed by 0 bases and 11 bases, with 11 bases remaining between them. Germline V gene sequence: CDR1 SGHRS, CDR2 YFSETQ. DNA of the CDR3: TGCGCCAGCAGCTTGGGCCCTGGTGAGGCTTTCTTT. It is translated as CASSLGPGEAFF.

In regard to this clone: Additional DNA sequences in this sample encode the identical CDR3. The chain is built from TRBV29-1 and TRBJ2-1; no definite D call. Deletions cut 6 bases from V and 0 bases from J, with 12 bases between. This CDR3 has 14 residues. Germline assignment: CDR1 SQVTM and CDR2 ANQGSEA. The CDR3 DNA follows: TGCAGCGTGCCCACACCTGCCTCCTACAATGAGCAGTTCTTC. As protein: CSVPTPASYNEQFF.

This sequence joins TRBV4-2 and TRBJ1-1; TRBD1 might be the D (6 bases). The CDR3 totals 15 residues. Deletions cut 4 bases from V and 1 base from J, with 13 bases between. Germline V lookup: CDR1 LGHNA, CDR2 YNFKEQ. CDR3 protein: CASSLLRGQNTEAFF. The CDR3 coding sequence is TGTGCCAGCAGCCTACTCAGGGGCCAGAACACTGAAGCTTTCTTT.

The CDR3, as DNA: TGTGCCAGCAGCTTACGGTCGGCAGGGAAGGCCCTTGGCAATCAGCCCCAGCATTTT. Translating gives CASSLRSAGKALGNQPQHF. The chain links TRBV11-2 to TRBJ1-5; D perhaps matches TRBD1 (5 bases). V was shortened by 2 bases and J by 2 bases, with 22 bases between the two germline ends. Germline V gene lookup returns CDR1 SGHAT and CDR2 FQNNGV. This CDR3 spans 19 amino acids.

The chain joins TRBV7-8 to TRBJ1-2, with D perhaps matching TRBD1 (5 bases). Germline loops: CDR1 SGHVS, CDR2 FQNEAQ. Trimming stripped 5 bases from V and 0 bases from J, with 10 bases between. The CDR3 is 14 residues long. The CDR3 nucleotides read TGTGCCAGCAGCACAACGACAGCTAACTATGGCTACACCTTC. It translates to CASSTTTANYGYTF.

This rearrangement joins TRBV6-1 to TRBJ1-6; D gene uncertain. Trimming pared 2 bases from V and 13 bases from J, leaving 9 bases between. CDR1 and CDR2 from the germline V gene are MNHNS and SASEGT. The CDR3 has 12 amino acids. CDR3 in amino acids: CASSETVSPLHF. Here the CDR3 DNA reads TGTGCCAGCAGTGAAACAGTGTCCCCCCTCCACTTT.

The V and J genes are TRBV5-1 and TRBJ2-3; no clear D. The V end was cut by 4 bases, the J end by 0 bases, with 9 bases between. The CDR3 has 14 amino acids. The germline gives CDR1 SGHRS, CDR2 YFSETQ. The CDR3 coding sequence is TGCGCCAGCAGCCGACAAATTAGCACAGATACGCAGTATTTT. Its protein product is CASSRQISTDTQYF.

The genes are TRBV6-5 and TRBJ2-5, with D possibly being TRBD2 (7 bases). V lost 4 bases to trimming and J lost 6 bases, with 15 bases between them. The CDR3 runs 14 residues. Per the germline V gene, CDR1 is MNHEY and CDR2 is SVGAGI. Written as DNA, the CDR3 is TGTGCCAGCAGTTTGGCTGGGAGGGGGAAGACCCAGTACTTC. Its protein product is CASSLAGRGKTQYF.

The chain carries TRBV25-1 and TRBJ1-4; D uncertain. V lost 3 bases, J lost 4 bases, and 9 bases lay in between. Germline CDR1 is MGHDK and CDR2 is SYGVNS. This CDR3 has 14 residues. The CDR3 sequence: CASSDISFNEKLFF. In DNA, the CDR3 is TGTGCCAGCAGTGATATTTCTTTTAATGAAAAACTGTTTTTT. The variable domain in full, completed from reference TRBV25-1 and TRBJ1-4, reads EADIYQTPRYLVIGTGKKITLECSQTMGHDKMYWYQQDPGMELHLIHYSYGVNSTEKGDLSSESTVSRIRTEHFPLTLESARPSHTSQYLCASSDISFNEKLFFGSGTQLSVL.

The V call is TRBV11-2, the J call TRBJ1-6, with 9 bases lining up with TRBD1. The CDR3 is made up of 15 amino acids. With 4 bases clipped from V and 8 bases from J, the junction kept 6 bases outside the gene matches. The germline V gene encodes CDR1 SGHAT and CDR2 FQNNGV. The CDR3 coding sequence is TGTGCCAGCAGCTCTCCGGGACAGGGAGATTCACCCCTCCACTTT. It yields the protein CASSSPGQGDSPLHF.

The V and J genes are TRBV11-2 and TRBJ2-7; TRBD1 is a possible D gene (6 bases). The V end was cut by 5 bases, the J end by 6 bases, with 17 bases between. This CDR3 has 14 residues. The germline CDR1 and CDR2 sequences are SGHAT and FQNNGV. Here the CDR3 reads CASSHAGVMVEQYF. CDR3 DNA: TGTGCCAGCAGCCATGCAGGGGTCATGGTCGAGCAGTACTTC.

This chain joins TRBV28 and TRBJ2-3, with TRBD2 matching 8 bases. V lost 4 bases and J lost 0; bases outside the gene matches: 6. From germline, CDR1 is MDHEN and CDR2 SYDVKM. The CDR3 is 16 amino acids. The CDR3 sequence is CASSSPRGGSTDTQYF. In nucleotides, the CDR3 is TGTGCCAGCAGTTCCCCCCGGGGGGGTAGCACAGATACGCAGTATTTT.

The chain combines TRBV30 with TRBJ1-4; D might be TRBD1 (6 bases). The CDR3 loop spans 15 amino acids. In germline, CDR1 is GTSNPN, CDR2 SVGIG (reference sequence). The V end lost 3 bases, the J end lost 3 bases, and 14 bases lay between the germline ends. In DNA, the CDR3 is TGTGCCTGGAGCCCTGGGGGGGGGCCTAATGAAAAACTGTTTTTT. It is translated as CAWSPGGGPNEKLFF.

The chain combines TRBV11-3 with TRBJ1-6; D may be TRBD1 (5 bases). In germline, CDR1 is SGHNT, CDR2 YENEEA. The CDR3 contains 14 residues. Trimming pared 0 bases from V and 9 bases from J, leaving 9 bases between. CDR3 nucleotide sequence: TGTGCCAGCAGCTTAGACAGGGTGGGTTCACCCCTCCACTTT. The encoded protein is CASSLDRVGSPLHF.

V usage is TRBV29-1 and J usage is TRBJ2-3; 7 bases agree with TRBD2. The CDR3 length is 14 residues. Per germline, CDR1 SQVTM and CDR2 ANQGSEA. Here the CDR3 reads CTSGPSGSTDTQYF. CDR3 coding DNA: TGCACCTCAGGTCCTAGCGGAAGCACAGATACGCAGTATTTT.